This TCR beta chain was obtained from a study of T cell responses to AZD1222 COVID-19 vaccine. Here immunoSEQ multiplex PCR was the method, and the copy in TCRdb shows in-frame clones only, minus some. The sample has some 150,000 clones, approximately 91% seen once. Germline CDR1 is LNHDA and CDR2 is SQIVND (reference sequence). The CDR3 consists of 14 residues. V was pared by 4 bases and J by 3 bases, with 10 bases between. The input for sequencing was peripheral blood, taken on day 0 of AZD1222 vaccination. This chain connects TRBV19 to TRBJ2-1; no definite D call. The sequence was obtained from an adult in good health. The DNA for the CDR3 is TGTGCCAGTAGTACCGTCCCTCGCTACAATGAGCAGTTCTTC. Residues: CASSTVPRYNEQFF. Combining the CDR3 with reference TRBV19 and TRBJ2-1 gives the whole variable domain DGGITQSPKYLFRKEGQNVTLSCEQNLNHDAMYWYRQDPGQGLRLIYYSQIVNDFQKGDIAEGYSVSREKKESFPLTVTSAQKNPTAFYLCASSTVPRYNEQFFGPGTRLTVL.